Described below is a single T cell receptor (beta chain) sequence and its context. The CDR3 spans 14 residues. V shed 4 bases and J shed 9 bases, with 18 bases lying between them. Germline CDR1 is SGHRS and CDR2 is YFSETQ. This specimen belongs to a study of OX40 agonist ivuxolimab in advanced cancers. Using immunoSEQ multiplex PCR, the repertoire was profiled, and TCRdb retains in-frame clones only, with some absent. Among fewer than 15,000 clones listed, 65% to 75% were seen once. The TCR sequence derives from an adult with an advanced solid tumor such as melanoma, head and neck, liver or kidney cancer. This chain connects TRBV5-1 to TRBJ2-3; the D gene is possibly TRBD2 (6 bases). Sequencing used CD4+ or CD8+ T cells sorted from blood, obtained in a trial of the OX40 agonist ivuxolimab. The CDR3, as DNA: TGCGCCAGCAGCCTCCGGGACTTCCACCCGACGCAGTATTTT. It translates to CASSLRDFHPTQYF.